This T cell receptor beta chain was obtained from a study of T cell responses to AZD1222 COVID-19 vaccine. Study-wide results and limits: Across spike, vaccine-associated CD4 TCRs were found, dominant at 160-218 and 743-854. Only a handful of AZD1222 recipients were seropositive at baseline. Donors were largely white British and mainly female; clonal diversity was possibly underestimated. An increase in Spike-specific TCR breadth and depth was observed after two AZD1222 doses.

Sequenced by immunoSEQ multiplex PCR; TCRdb stores in-frame clones only, minus some. The table has approximately 160,000 clones, about 90% seen once. This clone was counted a few times. Its matching antigen is unknown. The CDR3 is made up of 12 amino acids. Trimming removed 3 bases from V and 4 bases from J, with 6 bases in between. Per germline, CDR1 MDHEN and CDR2 SYDVKM. This chain uses TRBV28 with TRBJ1-1; possibly TRBD1 for D (5 bases). This TCR was sampled from an adult in good health. The material was peripheral blood, obtained on day 0 of AZD1222 vaccination. DNA of the CDR3: TGTGCCAGCAGTTTTGGGGGCACTGAAGCTTTCTTT. Translated: CASSFGGTEAFF.